This T cell receptor (beta chain) was retrieved from a study of T-cell memory formation after mild COVID-19. Study as a whole: Largely, TCR clusters stayed within a single donor.

General study points: Mainly in CM and EM were contracting CD4+ clones; CD8+ were in EMRA.

Comment on this clonotype: Its target is not known.

TCRalpha and TCRbeta libraries used 5'RACE with constant-segment primers and UMIs. TCRdb redid the calling of the 5' RACE reads with MiXCR, one entry per CDR3 protein. The sample has fewer than 350,000 distinct CDR3 sequences; about 16% are singletons. The source of this sequence is a man aged 18 to 29 who had mild COVID-19 (a few samples of this study predate the infection). Cell type and time point are not known. Sequenced sample: PBMCs or a T cell subset sorted from them (not recorded which).

As DNA, the CDR3 is TGTGCCAGCAGTGAGGCTAGCGGCCAAGAGACCCAGTACTTC. Its protein product is CASSEASGQETQYF. The rearrangement uses TRBV2 and TRBJ2-5; 7 bases agree with TRBD2. The CDR3 has 14 amino acids. In germline, CDR1 is SNHLY, CDR2 FYNNEI. The trim removed 3 bases at V and 1 base at J, leaving 2 bases unmatched.